This T cell receptor (beta chain) was documented in a study of cytomegalovirus exposure and HLA in healthy donors. Whole-study context: A previous analysis identified 90 million to 140 million unique TCR beta sequences derived from some 200 million T cells.

Notes on this clone: Its antigen is currently unknown.

PCR employed 60 Vbeta and 13 Jbeta primers. TCRdb's table, derived via immunoSEQ multiplex PCR, lists solely in-frame clones and lacks some. The sample has 100,000 to 150,000 clones, around 81% seen once. Findings and limits, study-wide: Analysis was performed later, and it showed HLA-associated TCR beta chains to be more clonally expanded than equally common others. Being productive about 87% or about 30% of the time was typical of most TCR beta V segments in an earlier analysis. A later analysis reportedly identified an Asian-associated ancestry cluster as carrying fewer N-insertions than the 666-donor mean.

V shed 0 bases, J shed 4 bases, and the junction held 9 bases outside the gene matches. The CDR3 length is 17 residues. Germline V CDR1 and CDR2: SGHRS, YFSETQ. The V gene is TRBV5-1, the J gene TRBJ1-1; the match to TRBD1 covers 10 bases. The source material was PBMCs. This receptor was obtained from a female donor in good health and CMV-seronegative. CDR3 in amino acids: CASSLAGTGAGGTEAFF. CDR3 sequence (DNA): TGCGCCAGCAGCTTGGCCGGGACAGGGGCAGGGGGCACTGAAGCTTTCTTT.